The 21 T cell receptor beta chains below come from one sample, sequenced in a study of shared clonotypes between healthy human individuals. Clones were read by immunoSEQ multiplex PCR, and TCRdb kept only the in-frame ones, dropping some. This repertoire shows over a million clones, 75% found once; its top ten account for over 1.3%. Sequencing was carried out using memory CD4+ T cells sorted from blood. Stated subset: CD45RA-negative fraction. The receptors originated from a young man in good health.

The CDR3 region is CASSDQGDTYYGYTF. CDR3 DNA: TGTGCCAGCAGTGATCAAGGCGATACCTACTATGGCTACACCTTC. The chain employs TRBV25-1 and TRBJ1-2; D remains unclear. V gave up 3 bases and J gave up 3 bases, with 14 bases separating them. The CDR3 length is 15 residues. Germline values: CDR1 MGHDK, CDR2 SYGVNS.

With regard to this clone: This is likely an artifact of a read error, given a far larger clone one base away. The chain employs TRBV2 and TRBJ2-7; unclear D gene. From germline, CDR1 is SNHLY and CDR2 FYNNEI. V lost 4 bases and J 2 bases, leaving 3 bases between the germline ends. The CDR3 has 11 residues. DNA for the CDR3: TGTGCCAGCAGTGTCCCCTACGAGCAGTACTTC. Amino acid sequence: CASSVPYEQYF.

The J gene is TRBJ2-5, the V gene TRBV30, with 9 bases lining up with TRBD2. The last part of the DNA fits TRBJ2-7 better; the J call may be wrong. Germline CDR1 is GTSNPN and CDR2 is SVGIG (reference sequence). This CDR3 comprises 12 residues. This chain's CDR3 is CAWRGLASEQYF. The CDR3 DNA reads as TGTGCCTGGAGGGGACTAGCCTCCGAGCAGTACTTC.

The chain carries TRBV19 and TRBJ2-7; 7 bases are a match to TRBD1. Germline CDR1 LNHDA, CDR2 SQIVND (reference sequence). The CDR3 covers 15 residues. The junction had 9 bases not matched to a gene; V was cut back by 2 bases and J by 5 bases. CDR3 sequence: CASSIPRTGSDEQYF. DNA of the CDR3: TGTGCCAGTAGTATACCCCGGACAGGAAGCGACGAGCAGTACTTC.

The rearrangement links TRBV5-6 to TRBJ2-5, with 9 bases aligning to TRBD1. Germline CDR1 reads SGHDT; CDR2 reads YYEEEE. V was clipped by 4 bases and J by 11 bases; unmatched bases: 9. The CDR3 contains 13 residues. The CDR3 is CASSGGQGREQYF. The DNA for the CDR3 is TGTGCCAGCAGCGGGGGACAGGGAAGGGAGCAGTACTTC.

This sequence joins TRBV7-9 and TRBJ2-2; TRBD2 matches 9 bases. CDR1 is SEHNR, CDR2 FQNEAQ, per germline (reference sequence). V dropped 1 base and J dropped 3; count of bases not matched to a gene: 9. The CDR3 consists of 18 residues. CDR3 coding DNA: TGTGCCAGCAGCTTAGGCGGGAGGGCCCTCACGGACACCGGGGAGCTGTTTTTT. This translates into CASSLGGRALTDTGELFF.

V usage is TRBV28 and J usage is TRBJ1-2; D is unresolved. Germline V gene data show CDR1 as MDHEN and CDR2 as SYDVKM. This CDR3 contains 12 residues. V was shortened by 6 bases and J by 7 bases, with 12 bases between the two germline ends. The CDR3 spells CASSRGVGGYTF. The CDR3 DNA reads TGTGCCAGCAGCCGTGGTGTGGGTGGCTACACCTTC.

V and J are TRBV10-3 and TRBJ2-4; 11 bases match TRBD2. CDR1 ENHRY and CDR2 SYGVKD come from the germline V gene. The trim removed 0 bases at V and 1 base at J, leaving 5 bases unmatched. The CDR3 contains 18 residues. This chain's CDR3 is CAISESPTSGTAKNIQYF. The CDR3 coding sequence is TGTGCCATCAGTGAGTCCCCGACTAGCGGGACTGCCAAAAACATTCAGTACTTC.

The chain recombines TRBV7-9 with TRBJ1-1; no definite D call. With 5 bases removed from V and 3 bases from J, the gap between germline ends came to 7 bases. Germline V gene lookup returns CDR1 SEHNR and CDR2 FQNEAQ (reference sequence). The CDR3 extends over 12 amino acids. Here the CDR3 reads CASSTIDTEAFF. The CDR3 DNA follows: TGTGCCAGCAGCACCATCGACACTGAAGCTTTCTTT.

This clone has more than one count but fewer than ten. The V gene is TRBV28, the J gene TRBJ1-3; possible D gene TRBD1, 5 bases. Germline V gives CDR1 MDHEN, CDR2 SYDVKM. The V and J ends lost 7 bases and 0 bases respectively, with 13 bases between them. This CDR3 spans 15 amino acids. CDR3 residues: CASTPGTVSGNTIYF. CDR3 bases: TGTGCCAGCACCCCGGGGACCGTCTCTGGAAACACCATATATTTT.

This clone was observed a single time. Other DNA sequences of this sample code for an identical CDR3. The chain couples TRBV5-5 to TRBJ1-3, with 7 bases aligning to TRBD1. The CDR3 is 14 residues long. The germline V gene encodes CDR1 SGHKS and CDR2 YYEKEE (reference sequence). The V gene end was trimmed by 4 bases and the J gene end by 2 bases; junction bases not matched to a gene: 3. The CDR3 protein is CASSPQGTGNTIYF. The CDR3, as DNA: TGTGCCAGCAGCCCACAGGGGACTGGAAACACCATATATTTT.

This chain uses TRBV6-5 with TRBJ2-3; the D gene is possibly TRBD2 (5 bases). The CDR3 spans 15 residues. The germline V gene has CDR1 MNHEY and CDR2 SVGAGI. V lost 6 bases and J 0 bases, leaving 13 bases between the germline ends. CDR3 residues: CASRILAYSTDTQYF. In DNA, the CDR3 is TGTGCCAGCAGGATCCTAGCTTATAGCACAGATACGCAGTATTTT.

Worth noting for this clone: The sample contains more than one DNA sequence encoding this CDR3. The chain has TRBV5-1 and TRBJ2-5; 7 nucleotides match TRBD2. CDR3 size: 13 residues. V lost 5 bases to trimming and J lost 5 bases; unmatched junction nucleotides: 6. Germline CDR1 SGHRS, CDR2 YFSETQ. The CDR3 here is CASSSGLRETQYF. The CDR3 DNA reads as TGCGCCAGCAGTTCGGGACTACGGGAGACCCAGTACTTC.

The CDR3 DNA is TGTGCCAGCAGCCAATTCGGGACTAGCGGGATAGATACGCAGTATTTT. Translation: CASSQFGTSGIDTQYF. The V call is TRBV5-4, the J call TRBJ2-3, with TRBD2 matching over 13 bases. Per the germline V gene, CDR1 is SGHNT and CDR2 is YYREEE (reference sequence). Trimming removed 4 bases from V and 5 bases from J; junction bases left unmatched: 7. The CDR3 has 16 residues.

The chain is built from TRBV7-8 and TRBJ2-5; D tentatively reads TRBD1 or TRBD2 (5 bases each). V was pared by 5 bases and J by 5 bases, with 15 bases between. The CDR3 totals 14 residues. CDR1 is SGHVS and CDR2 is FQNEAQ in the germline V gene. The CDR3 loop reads CASSAAGGGETQYF. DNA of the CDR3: TGTGCCAGCAGCGCCGCTGGGGGTGGGGAGACCCAGTACTTC. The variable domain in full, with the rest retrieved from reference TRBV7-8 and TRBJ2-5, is GAGVSQSPRYKVAKRGQDVALRCDPISGHVSLFWYQQALGQGPEFLTYFQNEAQLDKSGLPSDRFFAERPEGSVSTLKIQRTQQEDSAVYLCASSAAGGGETQYFGPGTRLLVL.

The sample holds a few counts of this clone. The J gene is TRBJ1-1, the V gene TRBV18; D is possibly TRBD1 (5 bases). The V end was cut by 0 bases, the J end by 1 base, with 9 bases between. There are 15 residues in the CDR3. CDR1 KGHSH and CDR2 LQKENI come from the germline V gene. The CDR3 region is CASSPPNGGNTEAFF. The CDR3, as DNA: TGTGCCAGCTCACCACCGAACGGGGGGAACACTGAAGCTTTCTTT. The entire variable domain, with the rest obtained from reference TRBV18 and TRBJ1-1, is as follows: NAGVMQNPRHLVRRRGQEARLRCSPMKGHSHVYWYRQLPEEGLKFMVYLQKENIIDESGMPKERFSAEFPKEGPSILRIQQVVRGDSAAYFCASSPPNGGNTEAFFGQGTRLTVV.

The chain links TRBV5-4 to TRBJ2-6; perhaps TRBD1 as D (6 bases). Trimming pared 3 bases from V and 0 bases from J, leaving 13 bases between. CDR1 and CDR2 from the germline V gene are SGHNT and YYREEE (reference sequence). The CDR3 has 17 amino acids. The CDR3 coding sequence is TGTGCCAGCAGCTCGGAACTAGGGGGCTCTGGGGCCAACGTCCTGACTTTC. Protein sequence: CASSSELGGSGANVLTF.

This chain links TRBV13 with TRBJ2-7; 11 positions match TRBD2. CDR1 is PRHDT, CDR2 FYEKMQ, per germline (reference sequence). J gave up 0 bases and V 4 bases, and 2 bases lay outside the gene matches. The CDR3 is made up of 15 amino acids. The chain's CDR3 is CASSSSGRSSYEQYF. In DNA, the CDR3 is TGTGCCAGCAGCTCTAGCGGGAGGTCCTCCTACGAGCAGTACTTC. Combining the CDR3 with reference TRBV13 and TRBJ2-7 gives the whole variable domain AAGVIQSPRHLIKEKRETATLKCYPIPRHDTVYWYQQGPGQDPQFLISFYEKMQSDKGSIPDRFSAQQFSDYHSELNMSSLELGDSALYFCASSSSGRSSYEQYFGPGTRLTVT.

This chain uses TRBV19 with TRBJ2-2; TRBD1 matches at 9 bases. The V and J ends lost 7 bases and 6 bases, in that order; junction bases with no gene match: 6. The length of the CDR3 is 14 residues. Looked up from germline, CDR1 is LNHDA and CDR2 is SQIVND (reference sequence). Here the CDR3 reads CASNRDRESGELFF. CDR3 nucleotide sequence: TGTGCCAGTAACCGGGACAGGGAATCCGGGGAGCTGTTTTTT.

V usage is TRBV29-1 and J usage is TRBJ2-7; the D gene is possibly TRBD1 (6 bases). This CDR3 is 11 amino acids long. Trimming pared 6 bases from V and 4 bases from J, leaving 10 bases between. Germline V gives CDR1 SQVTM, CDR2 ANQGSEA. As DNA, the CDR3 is TGCAGCGTCTCACAGGGATACGAGCAGTACTTC. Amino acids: CSVSQGYEQYF.

The CDR3 region has the DNA TGCGCCAGCAGTGAGCCGCACGAGCAGTACTTC. Translating it yields CASSEPHEQYF. The chain has TRBV10-2 and TRBJ2-7, with D unresolved. Trimming took off 2 bases at V and 5 bases at J, with 4 bases between the two ends. This CDR3 has 11 amino acids. Germline CDR1 reads WSHSY; CDR2 reads SAAADI.